This paragraph reports one TCR beta chain. Its target is unknown. This record comes from a study of breast tumors, draining lymph nodes, adjacent tissues. Germline CDR1 is SGDLS and CDR2 is YYNGEE. This CDR3 region has 12 residues. Trimming took 4 bases from V and 8 from J, leaving 12 bases between them. General study findings and limits: Tumor TCR diversity was below lymph nodes but above nontumor tissue. Data fit most tumor T cells coming from lymph node, expanding in tumor.

TCRdb independently ran MiXCR on the multiplex PCR reads; one entry per CDR3 protein. The sample includes about 22,000 distinct CDR3 sequences, 40% to 45% seen only once; the top ten take roughly a quarter. This TCR was sampled from a female donor with breast cancer. Some clones in this sample may be carry-over from other donors' samples. The chain uses TRBV9 and TRBJ1-2; D is unresolved. Sequenced material: breast tumor tissue. CDR3 DNA sequence: TGTGCCAGCAGCCCCCTGGGCGGCGGCTACACCTTC. This encodes CASSPLGGGYTF. The whole variable domain, remainder taken from reference TRBV9 and TRBJ1-2, is DSGVTQTPKHLITATGQRVTLRCSPRSGDLSVYWYQQSLDQGLQFLIQYYNGEERAKGNILERFSAQQFPDLHSELNLSSLELGDSALYFCASSPLGGGYTFGSGTRLTVV.